This section outlines one TCR beta chain sequence together with its context. The V gene's germline CDR1 is LGHDT and CDR2 YNNKEL (reference sequence). Between the trimmed V and J ends, which lost 5 bases and 4 bases, there was a span of 17 bases. The CDR3 consists of 15 residues. These data belong to a study of blood T cell repertoires in COVID-19. Study as a whole: Material from acute and convalescent COVID-19 was sourced from the United States, Italy and Spain.

Sequencing was performed with immunoSEQ multiplex PCR; in TCRdb, only in-frame clones are kept and a portion is missing. The table lists tens of thousands of clones, roughly nine tenths of them singletons, with approximately 15% in the top ten. This sequence joins TRBV3-1 (or the pseudogene TRBV3-2) and TRBJ1-1, with D possibly TRBD1 on 6 matching bases. Sequencing was performed on peripheral blood. This sequence originates from a man older than 75 in a cohort sampled during active COVID-19. CDR3 in amino acids: CASSKTRGRSTEAFF. CDR3 DNA sequence: TGTGCCAGCAGCAAGACCAGGGGTCGTAGCACTGAAGCTTTCTTT.